This is a list of T cell receptor beta chains from one sample in a study of T-cell memory formation after mild COVID-19. MiXCR, applied by TCRdb to the 5' RACE reads, yields one record per CDR3 protein. Of 580,000 or so distinct CDR3 sequences in the sample, approximately 15% were seen once. The sample consisted of PBMCs or a T cell subset sorted from them (not recorded which). These receptors were obtained from an adult woman who had mild COVID-19 (a few samples of this study predate the infection). Cell type and time point are not known. CDR3s include the opening cysteine and the closing phenylalanine or tryptophan.

J	V	CDR3
TRBJ2-7	TRBV7-9	CASSPGTGGRGMKNEQYF
TRBJ2-1	TRBV6-2/TRBV6-3	CASSSSPGQGYNEQFF
TRBJ2-7	TRBV5-4	CASSLQGGEQYF
TRBJ2-7	TRBV19	CASGRGGSYEQYF
TRBJ1-2	TRBV7-9	CASSNQGRGFAYGYTF
TRBJ2-3	TRBV20-1	CSGPRSGAGDTQYF
TRBJ1-6	TRBV23-1	CASSQGLPGQGVWKYCSPLHF
TRBJ1-3	TRBV30	CASTGLIDYTIYF
TRBJ2-2	TRBV4-1	CASSQGLMNTGELFF
TRBJ2-1	TRBV10-3	CATEGTATDNEQFF
TRBJ2-7	TRBV9	CASSPQVSYEQYF
TRBJ2-1	TRBV18	CASSPLTRDNRPPSSYNEQFF
TRBJ1-1	TRBV3-1	CASSQATVANTEAFF
TRBJ2-7	TRBV15	CATSTGQGYEQYF
TRBJ1-1	TRBV6-2/TRBV6-3	CASSTRGTIRLTEAFF
TRBJ1-4	TRBV14	CASSRSGGNNEKLFF
TRBJ2-7	TRBV6-5	CASSAGYSSYEQYF
TRBJ2-3	TRBV20-1	CSATGPGGPDTQYF
TRBJ2-7	TRBV30	CAWRSSGYEQYF
TRBJ2-1	TRBV4-1	CASSSRSERGGLYEQFF
TRBJ1-3	TRBV5-1	CASSLAQGSGNTIYF
TRBJ1-3	TRBV6-2/TRBV6-3	CASKFGSYLSGNTIYF
TRBJ2-7	TRBV14	CASSQSNPRSGLDHEQYF
TRBJ1-1	TRBV12-3/TRBV12-4	CASSFGGTVNTEAFF
TRBJ1-6	TRBV4-2	CASSQAMGVGNSPLHF
TRBJ2-1	TRBV5-1	CASSLGGSNNEQFF
TRBJ2-1	TRBV7-3	CASSSKGDVNEQFF
TRBJ2-7	TRBV6-2/TRBV6-3	CASSRSRTGTYEQYF
TRBJ1-6	TRBV2	CASAGTENSPLHF
TRBJ2-2	TRBV3-1	CASSQAPGNTGELFF
TRBJ1-1	TRBV7-6	CASSSPGDGNTEAFF
TRBJ1-6	TRBV14	CASSQDGRNNSPLHF
TRBJ2-5	TRBV6-1	CASSGYQGWETQYF
TRBJ2-2	TRBV12-3/TRBV12-4	CASTLVGTGELFF
TRBJ2-7	TRBV6-6	CASRTRRGYEQYF
TRBJ1-4	TRBV5-1	CASSGSRGQNEKLFF
TRBJ2-5	TRBV20-1	CSARADCGFTSESYQYF
TRBJ2-2	TRBV11-2	CASSLDRTGLNTGELFF
TRBJ1-1	TRBV2	CASIISGLNTEAFF
TRBJ2-2	TRBV6-1	CASTPGEATGELFF
TRBJ2-1	TRBV5-1	CASSLSINPSSYNEQFF
TRBJ2-5	TRBV5-1	CASRPRQGLQETQYF
TRBJ2-1	TRBV5-4	CASSEGASGAYNEQFF
TRBJ2-5	TRBV5-1	CASSLDREGETQYF
TRBJ2-2	TRBV24-1	CATASMTGDTGELFF
TRBJ2-7	TRBV7-3	CASSRTLKDEQYF
TRBJ2-2	TRBV12-3/TRBV12-4	CASSQRQANTGELFF
TRBJ2-3	TRBV5-1	CASSPWSSGDSGDTQYF
TRBJ1-4	TRBV9	CASSPRSVPESEKLFF
TRBJ2-2	TRBV2	CASSVTGLAGELFF
TRBJ1-5	TRBV5-6	CASSLRDGYQPQHF
TRBJ1-5	TRBV30	CAWSNGQLSNQPQHF
TRBJ1-1	TRBV6-5	CASRTGTEAFF
TRBJ2-1	TRBV7-9	CASSPEAMSNNEQFF
TRBJ2-6	TRBV7-9	CASSTRTESSGANVLTF
TRBJ1-2	TRBV20-1	CSAQGGQNYGYTF
TRBJ1-4	TRBV5-1	CASSEAATNEKLFF